The entry that follows covers one T cell receptor beta chain sequence. The antigen remains undetermined. This entry is derived from a study of OX40 agonist ivuxolimab in advanced cancers. Study-level information: The study treated patients with ivuxolimab, an agonistic anti-OX40 (CD134) antibody. Allowance was made for prior anti-PD-1, anti-PD-L1 or anti-CTLA-4 therapy, and around 41% had some. Notes on the study in general: More expanded clones were seen, on average, in CD8+ T cells than in CD4+.

Using immunoSEQ multiplex PCR, the repertoire was profiled, and TCRdb retains in-frame clones only, with some absent. The repertoire holds some 80,000 clones, over 75% seen once, with approximately 0.3% in the top ten. Germline lookup yields CDR1 KGHSH and CDR2 LQKENI. The CDR3 extends over 13 amino acids. Trimming pared 3 bases from V and 4 bases from J, leaving 9 bases between. The chain carries TRBV18 and TRBJ2-5; D not resolved. The sequenced sample was CD4+ or CD8+ T cells sorted from blood, obtained in a trial of the OX40 agonist ivuxolimab. The sequence came from an adult with an advanced solid tumor such as melanoma, head and neck, liver or kidney cancer. The DNA for the CDR3 is TGTGCCAGCTCACCTACTGGCCTAGAGACCCAGTACTTC. It specifies CASSPTGLETQYF.